This T cell receptor (beta chain) stems from a study of blood T cells in healthy people across ages. Study in general: Capturing about one barcoded beta molecule per two T cells was achieved by template switching. General study points: The study regarded diversity estimates from one million T cells as underestimates. PBMCs left unsorted prevented a conclusive naive versus antigen-experienced comparison.

Looked up from germline, CDR1 is SGHAT and CDR2 is FQNNGV. The V and J ends lost 3 bases and 4 bases, in that order; junction bases with no gene match: 3. This CDR3 contains 14 residues. Many counts were recorded for this clonotype. The antigen is undetermined. It was with a sample-barcoded 5' primer and a J-beta primer mix that a second PCR of about 6 to 12 cycles was run. TCRdb re-derived calls from the 5' RACE reads in MiXCR, one entry per CDR3 protein. The data contain hundreds of thousands of distinct CDR3 sequences, more than 45% of them seen just once; the ten biggest clones take up under 65%. The receptor comes from a man in his sixties in good health. The rearrangement links TRBV11-2 to TRBJ2-7, with 10 bases fitting TRBD2. The sequenced sample was blood. DNA for the CDR3: TGTGCCAGCAGCTTTAGGACTAGCGGATACGAGCAGTACTTC. Protein sequence: CASSFRTSGYEQYF.